These 15 T cell receptor beta chains were sequenced from one sample in a study of response to subunit inactivated influenza vaccine. Each CDR3 protein gets one entry after TCRdb re-called the RT-PCR reads with MiXCR. This sample has about 540,000 distinct CDR3 sequences; 20% to 25% occur once, and the top ten carry 2.5% to 3%. These records were also assigned to another study, of T cells expressing NK-cell markers. As reported in that work: TCR beta cDNA was generated via 5'RACE template switching incorporating UMIs.

The input for sequencing was CD4+ T cells sorted from PBMCs, taken 12 days after vaccination. These receptor sequences come from a man aged 45-65 years who received an inactivated influenza vaccine.

This clonotype has only a few counts. The chain joins TRBV6-2 or TRBV6-3 to TRBJ2-4; tentatively, D is TRBD1 (6 bases). The CDR3 contains 13 residues. The V gene lost 1 base and the J gene lost 14 bases, with 15 bases spanning the gap. Germline V CDR1 and CDR2: MNHEY, SVGEGT. The CDR3 reads CASSYFVRDIEYF. The CDR3 DNA is TGTGCCAGCAGTTACTTCGTTAGGGACATAGAGTACTTC.

This clonotype has ten or more counts. The chain combines TRBV11-3 with TRBJ1-6, with D perhaps TRBD1 (5 bases). The CDR3 totals 14 residues. The V and J ends lost 4 bases and 6 bases respectively, with 10 bases between them. Germline CDR1 reads SGHNT; CDR2 reads YENEEA. The CDR3 sequence: CASSSGQINSPLHF. DNA of the CDR3: TGTGCCAGCAGCTCCGGACAAATTAATTCACCCCTCCACTTT.

The rearrangement links TRBV19 to TRBJ1-4; no clear D. This CDR3 region has 17 residues. Trimming took off 2 bases at V and 8 bases at J, with 21 bases between the two ends. Germline CDR1 and CDR2: LNHDA and SQIVND (reference sequence). CDR3 DNA: TGTGCCAGTAGTATATCTGCCATCCGGGTAAAGAGCGAAAAACTGTTTTTT. Translated, it gives CASSISAIRVKSEKLFF.

This clonotype was recorded at least ten times. This sequence joins TRBV11-2 and TRBJ2-4; TRBD1 matches 7 bases. J was trimmed by 0 bases and V by 9 bases; bases with no gene match: 5. The germline V gene has CDR1 SGHAT and CDR2 FQNNGV. The CDR3 covers 14 residues. CDR3 in amino acids: CASRDSLAKNIQYF. CDR3 DNA sequence: TGTGCCAGTAGGGACAGTTTAGCCAAAAACATTCAGTACTTC.

This chain joins TRBV6-2 or TRBV6-3 and TRBJ1-2; no reliable D call. This CDR3 has 13 residues. V was trimmed by 2 bases and J by 0 bases, leaving 4 bases between them. The V gene's germline CDR1 is MNHEY and CDR2 SVGEGT. CDR3 in amino acids: CASSYPANYGYTF. In DNA, the CDR3 is TGTGCCAGCAGTTACCCAGCTAACTATGGCTACACCTTC.

This clonotype turned up a few times. The chain joins TRBV4-3 to TRBJ2-2; D perhaps matches TRBD2 (6 bases). Trimming removed 2 bases from V and 4 bases from J, with 8 bases in between. Germline loops: CDR1 LGHNA, CDR2 YSLEER. CDR3 size: 14 residues. CDR3 sequence reads: CASSQQGGTGELFF. The DNA of the CDR3 is TGCGCCAGCAGCCAACAGGGAGGCACCGGGGAGCTGTTTTTT.

J is TRBJ2-3 and V is TRBV14; 7 positions agree with TRBD2. V shed 3 bases, J shed 3 bases, and the junction held 9 bases outside the gene matches. The germline gives CDR1 SGHDN, CDR2 FVKESK. This CDR3 has 16 amino acids. CDR3 sequence reads: CASSHRRGGRTDTQYF. The CDR3 nucleotides read TGTGCCAGCAGCCACCGTAGGGGCGGGAGAACAGATACGCAGTATTTT.

This clonotype occurred a few times. The chain recombines TRBV7-2 with TRBJ1-5; D might be TRBD1 (5 bases). V shed 5 bases and J shed 4 bases, with 9 bases lying between them. Germline CDR1 reads SGHTA; CDR2 reads FQGNSA. CDR3 length: 13 residues. Written as DNA, the CDR3 is TGTGCCAGCAGCCCAGGGCAAAATCAGCCCCAGCATTTT. It is translated as CASSPGQNQPQHF. Looking up the rest from reference TRBV7-2 and TRBJ1-5 gives the full variable domain: GAGVSQSPSNKVTEKGKDVELRCDPISGHTALYWYRQSLGQGLEFLIYFQGNSAPDKSGLPSDRFSAERTGGSVSTLTIQRTQQEDSAVYLCASSPGQNQPQHFGDGTRLSIL.

This clonotype was observed a few times. CDR3 DNA: TGTGCCACCAGCAGTGGGGGGACAGGGGAAACTGATTACCAAGAGACCCAGTACTTC. Translated, it gives CATSSGGTGETDYQETQYF. The genes are TRBV15 and TRBJ2-5, with 10 bases identical to TRBD1. V trimming: 3 bases; J trimming: 0 bases; junction bases outside the gene matches: 13. The V gene's germline CDR1 is LNHNV and CDR2 YYDKDF (reference sequence). The CDR3 loop spans 19 amino acids.

The rearrangement uses TRBV24-1 and TRBJ2-3, with unresolved D. Per germline, CDR1 KGHDR and CDR2 SFDVKD. V lost 4 bases, J lost 1 base, and 8 bases lay in between. The CDR3 runs 14 residues. The CDR3: CATSDPDGTDTQYF. The CDR3 DNA follows: TGTGCCACCAGTGACCCGGACGGCACAGATACGCAGTATTTT.

This chain joins TRBV5-1 and TRBJ2-3; 11 bases are shared with TRBD1. Germline V CDR1 and CDR2: SGHRS, YFSETQ. J gave up 4 bases and V 4 bases, and 5 bases lay outside the gene matches. The CDR3 is made up of 15 amino acids. In nucleotides, the CDR3 is TGCGCCAGCAGCCTACCGGGACAGGGGGCAGATACGCAGTATTTT. It yields the protein CASSLPGQGADTQYF.

This chain uses TRBV18 with TRBJ2-7, with D possibly being TRBD2 (5 bases). The CDR3 consists of 13 residues. Germline V gives CDR1 KGHSH, CDR2 LQKENI. Trimming pared 1 base from V and 5 bases from J, leaving 9 bases between. DNA of the CDR3: TGTGCCAGCTCACCACTGGACTGGAACGAGCAGTACTTC. It translates to CASSPLDWNEQYF.

The V and J genes are TRBV6-2 or TRBV6-3 and TRBJ1-1, with a possible D match to TRBD1 (5 bases). Germline values: CDR1 MNHEY, CDR2 SVGEGT. The CDR3 extends over 11 amino acids. Trimming took 10 bases from V and 3 from J, leaving 9 bases between them. The CDR3 DNA is TGTGCCACTACAGGCTACACTGAAGCTTTCTTT. This sequence encodes CATTGYTEAFF.

The chain combines TRBV20-1 with TRBJ2-3; TRBD2 matches 7 bases. From germline, CDR1 is DFQATT and CDR2 SNEGSKA (reference sequence). CDR3 length: 14 amino acids. The V segment lost 0 bases and the J segment 6 bases; nucleotides outside the gene matches: 6. The CDR3 region is CSARDLRGSDTQYF. CDR3 bases: TGCAGTGCTAGAGACCTCCGCGGGAGTGATACGCAGTATTTT.

The V and J genes are TRBV7-2 and TRBJ2-1; D gene uncertain. The CDR3 sequence is 15 residues long. The germline V gene encodes CDR1 SGHTA and CDR2 FQGNSA. Trimming left V 6 bases short and J 0 bases short, with 12 bases between. The CDR3 nucleotides read TGTGCCAGCAGGACCGACACTGGCTCCTACAATGAGCAGTTCTTC. Translation gives CASRTDTGSYNEQFF.